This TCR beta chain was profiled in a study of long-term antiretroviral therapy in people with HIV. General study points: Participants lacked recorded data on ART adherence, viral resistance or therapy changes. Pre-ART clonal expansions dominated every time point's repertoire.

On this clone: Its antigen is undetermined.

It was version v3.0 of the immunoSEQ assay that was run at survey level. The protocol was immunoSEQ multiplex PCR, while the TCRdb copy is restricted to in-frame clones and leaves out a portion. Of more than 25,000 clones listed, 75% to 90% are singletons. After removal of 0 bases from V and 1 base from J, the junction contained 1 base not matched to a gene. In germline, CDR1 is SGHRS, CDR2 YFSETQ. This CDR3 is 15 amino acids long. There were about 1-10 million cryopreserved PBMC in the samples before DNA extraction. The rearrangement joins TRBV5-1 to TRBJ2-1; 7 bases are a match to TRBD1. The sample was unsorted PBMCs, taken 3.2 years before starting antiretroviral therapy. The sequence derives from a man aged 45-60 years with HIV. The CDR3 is CASSLEGQSYNEQFF. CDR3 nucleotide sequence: TGCGCCAGCAGCTTGGAGGGACAGTCCTACAATGAGCAGTTCTTC.